The T cell receptor (beta chain) under discussion was sequenced for a study of blood T cell repertoires in COVID-19. Sequencing used immunoSEQ multiplex PCR; TCRdb keeps in-frame clones, though not all of them. Of about 290,000 clones in the sample, approximately 88% were seen once. Sequenced input: peripheral blood. This clonotype was sampled from a woman aged 35 to 49 who had recovered from COVID-19.

CDR3 nucleotides: TGTGCCAGTAAACAGCGAACGGGGCAGCCCCAGCATTTT. It yields the protein CASKQRTGQPQHF. The chain uses TRBV19 and TRBJ1-5; no definite D call. Germline-derived CDR1 and CDR2 are LNHDA and SQIVND (reference sequence). Deletions cut 7 bases from V and 7 bases from J, with 14 bases between. The CDR3 has 13 amino acids.